These T cell receptor beta chains were read from a single sample in a study of spatial heterogeneity in lung cancer. From the 5' RACE reads, TCRdb called clonotypes with MiXCR, one entry per CDR3 protein. The sample yields around 40,000 distinct CDR3 sequences, roughly 5.8% seen once. Sample: PBMCs, taken at surgery. Every receptor here comes from a male donor with early-stage non-small cell lung cancer. The CDR3 runs from the conserved cysteine through the conserved F or W. A D gene is named only where the DNA matches it firmly. A row's size may be missing; if present it is once, few, many or a size class.

j_gene | d_gene | abundance | v_gene | len | CDR3nt | CDR3aa
TRBJ1-2 | NA | many | TRBV10-3 | 13 | TGTGCCATCAGTGAGCCAGTCTCCTATGGCTACACCTTC | CAISEPVSYGYTF
TRBJ2-7 | NA | many | TRBV5-1 | 14 | TGCGCCAGCAGCCTGTACGGCAGGGAAAACGAGCAGTACTTC | CASSLYGRENEQYF
TRBJ2-5 | TRBD2 | many | TRBV28 | 19 | TGTGCCAGCAGTTTATCCCTAGCGGGGGGATCGGCGGAAAGAGAGACCCAGTACTTC | CASSLSLAGGSAERETQYF
TRBJ1-1 | NA | many | TRBV4-2 | 15 | TGTGCCAGCAGCCAACAGTCTCAGGCGACCACTGAAGCTTTCTTT | CASSQQSQATTEAFF
TRBJ2-3 | TRBD1 | many | TRBV29-1 | 15 | TGCAGCGTTGCCTCGGGACAGGGTGGGGCGGATACGCAGTATTTT | CSVASGQGGADTQYF
TRBJ1-6 | TRBD1 | NA | TRBV3-1 | 16 | TGTGCCAGCAGCCAGCGGACAGGCTCCTATAATTCACCCCTCCACTTT | CASSQRTGSYNSPLHF
TRBJ1-3 | NA | many | TRBV18 | 16 | TGTGCCAGCTCACCACAGGCTGGGAATACTGGAAACACCATATATTTT | CASSPQAGNTGNTIYF
TRBJ2-2 | TRBD2 | many | TRBV20-1 | 14 | TGCAGTGCTAGACACCCGGGAGGTCTCGGGGAGCTGTTTTTT | CSARHPGGLGELFF
TRBJ2-1 | NA | many | TRBV4-3 | 18 | TGCGCCAGCAGCCAAGAGCCCCCGTGGAGGAGCTCCTACAATGAGCAGTTCTTC | CASSQEPPWRSSYNEQFF
TRBJ2-3 | NA | NA | TRBV5-1 | 13 | TGCGCCAGCAACAGGGCTCCCACAGATACGCAGTATTTT | CASNRAPTDTQYF
TRBJ1-2 | NA | NA | TRBV5-1 | 15 | TGCGCCAGCATCCCTCCCAGGGCCCCCGGCTATGGCTACACCTTC | CASIPPRAPGYGYTF
TRBJ2-1 | TRBD1 | NA | TRBV13 | 14 | TGTGCCAGCAGCACCCGACAGGGGGGCAATGAGCAGTTCTTC | CASSTRQGGNEQFF
TRBJ2-3 | NA | many | TRBV18 | 14 | TGTGCCAGCTTGGCCCCAGGGGGCACAGATACGCAGTATTTT | CASLAPGGTDTQYF
TRBJ2-2 | NA | NA | TRBV11-3 | 14 | TGTGCCAGCAGCTTAGCGCAGGGGCGGTTGGAGCTGTTTTTT | CASSLAQGRLELFF
TRBJ2-3 | TRBD2 | NA | TRBV7-3 | 15 | TGTGCCAGCAGGCAAAGCGGGGGGGCCCGGGATACGCAGTATTTT | CASRQSGGARDTQYF
TRBJ2-7 | TRBD1 | few | TRBV3-1 | 16 | TGTGCCAGCAGCCGTAACCGGGACAGTCCGACCTACGAGCAGTACTTC | CASSRNRDSPTYEQYF
TRBJ2-5 | NA | many | TRBV2 | 15 | TGTGCCAGCAGTCAGGGGGGCCAAACCCAAGAGACCCAGTACTTC | CASSQGGQTQETQYF
TRBJ1-2 | NA | many | TRBV28 | 12 | TGTGCCAGCAAGCGGGGGGCCGACTTCAACACCTTC | CASKRGADFNTF
TRBJ1-1 | NA | many | TRBV6-5 | 15 | TGTGCCAGCAGTTACGGTAGAGGGGGAGTCACTGAAGCTTTCTTT | CASSYGRGGVTEAFF
TRBJ2-7 | NA | many | TRBV10-2 | 13 | TGCGCCAGCAGGACCTCGAAAAACTACGAGCAGTACTTC | CASRTSKNYEQYF
TRBJ2-1 | NA | few | TRBV25-1 | 16 | TGTGCCGGGAGCAGGGGGGCCCCCCCTTCCTACAATGAGCAGTTCTTC | CAGSRGAPPSYNEQFF
TRBJ2-1 | TRBD2 | many | TRBV28 | 13 | TGTGCCAGCAACCAACTAGCGGGGGGCGAGCAGTTCTTC | CASNQLAGGEQFF
TRBJ1-4 | NA | NA | TRBV5-6 | 14 | TGTGCCAGCAGCAGCAGGGTAGCGGTCGAAAAACTGTTTTTT | CASSSRVAVEKLFF
TRBJ1-2 | NA | many | TRBV9 | 13 | TGTGCCAGCAACCCACTACCCGGGGCTGGCTACACCTTC | CASNPLPGAGYTF
TRBJ1-5 | TRBD1 | NA | TRBV6-6 | 14 | TGTGCCAGCAGCCCGGCAGGGGGGGTTCAGCCCCAGCATTTT | CASSPAGGVQPQHF
TRBJ2-3 | NA | many | TRBV4-3 | 15 | TGCGCCAGCAGCCAATCGGGGGGCTACACAGATACGCAGTATTTT | CASSQSGGYTDTQYF
TRBJ1-4 | TRBD1 | many | TRBV5-1 | 16 | TGCGCCAGCAGCTTGGAGACAGGGGTAATCGAGGAAAAACTGTTTTTT | CASSLETGVIEEKLFF
TRBJ1-3 | NA | NA | TRBV7-2 | 15 | TGTGCCAGCAGCTTGAATACAGGGTCTGGAAACACCATATATTTT | CASSLNTGSGNTIYF
TRBJ1-2 | NA | NA | TRBV6-7 | 13 | TGTGCCAGCAGACGTGACAGCAGCTATGGCTACACCTTC | CASRRDSSYGYTF